The T cell receptor (beta chain) under discussion was sequenced for a study of CD8 T cells in Susac syndrome. Study summary: The Susac syndrome patients were therapy-naive, on corticosteroids, or on intravenous immunoglobulin alone at blood draw.

Random hexamers were used to reverse transcribe an amount of about 0.45 to 1 ug RNA. Amplification of TCR beta CDR3 across 54 Vbeta and 13 Jbeta was performed with immunoSEQ multiplex PCR. TCRdb used MiXCR to reprocess the immunoSEQ multiplex PCR reads, holding one entry per CDR3 protein. Of some 200,000 distinct CDR3 sequences in the sample, about 95% were seen once. Sequencing targeted TCR beta in T cells from blood (CD8+ and CD4+). Study conclusions and caveats: Clonal expansion of CD8+ cells in Susac peaked in TEMRA cells (and in active patients).

Concerning this clonotype itself: Its antigen remains unidentified.

Germline V gene sequence: CDR1 DFQATT, CDR2 SNEGSKA (reference sequence). The V gene lost 4 bases and the J gene lost 0 bases, with 11 bases spanning the gap. The CDR3 consists of 14 residues. The TCR comes from a human donor with Susac syndrome. The chain employs TRBV20-1 and TRBJ2-3; D may be TRBD2 (6 bases). Sequencing used CD8+ T cells from PBMCs. This chain's CDR3 is CSAKDGTSTDTQYF. CDR3 in DNA: TGCAGTGCTAAGGACGGGACTAGCACAGATACGCAGTATTTT.